The present TCR beta chain was sequenced within a study of blood T cell repertoires in COVID-19. Authors' data handling: Amplification of reference gene primers was used by the study to estimate nucleated cell counts. Data came from immunoSEQ multiplex PCR; TCRdb stores just in-frame clones and leaves some out. For V, J and clone size, that table is used; D and trimming come from the DNA. The data show around 300,000 clones, 80% to 90% seen once. V lost 4 bases and J 7 bases, leaving 18 bases between the germline ends. The CDR3 has 15 amino acids. Germline V CDR1 and CDR2: SGDLS, YYNGEE. The receptor's source is a woman aged 45-65 years who had recovered from COVID-19. The chain is built from TRBV9 and TRBJ2-1, with D perhaps matching TRBD2 (6 bases). The sequenced material came from peripheral blood. CDR3 DNA: TGTGCCAGCAGCCCCAGCGGGCATATGGGGAATGAGCAGTTCTTC. Encoded protein: CASSPSGHMGNEQFF.